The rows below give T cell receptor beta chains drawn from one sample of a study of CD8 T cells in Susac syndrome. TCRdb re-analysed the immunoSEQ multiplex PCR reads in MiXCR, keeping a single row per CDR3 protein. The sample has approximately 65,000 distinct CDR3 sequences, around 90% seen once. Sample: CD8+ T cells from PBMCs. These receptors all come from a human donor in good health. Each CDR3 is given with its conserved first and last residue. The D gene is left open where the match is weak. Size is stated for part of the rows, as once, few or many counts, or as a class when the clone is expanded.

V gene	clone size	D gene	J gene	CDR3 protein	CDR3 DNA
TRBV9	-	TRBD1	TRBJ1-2	CASSGETGGVYGYTF	TGTGCCAGCAGCGGAGAGACAGGGGGCGTTTATGGCTACACCTTC
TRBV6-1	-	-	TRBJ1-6	CASRRRLPGISSYNSPLHF	TGTGCCAGCAGGAGACGGTTACCCGGCATAAGCTCCTATAATTCACCCCTCCACTTT
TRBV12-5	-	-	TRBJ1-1	CASGLGRDTEAFF	TGTGCTAGTGGTTTGGGCAGGGACACTGAAGCTTTCTTT
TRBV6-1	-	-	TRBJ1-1	CASSEARGPNTEAFF	TGTGCCAGCAGTGAAGCGAGGGGTCCGAACACTGAAGCTTTCTTT
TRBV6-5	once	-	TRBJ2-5	CASSWQESSETQYF	TGTGCCAGCAGTTGGCAGGAGTCCTCGGAGACCCAGTACTTC
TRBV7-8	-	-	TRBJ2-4	CASSLGAGALPGKNIQYF	TGTGCCAGCAGCTTAGGGGCAGGGGCTCTCCCCGGCAAAAACATTCAGTACTTC
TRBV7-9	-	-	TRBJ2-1	CASSSGLGTRYNEQFF	TGTGCCAGCAGCTCAGGGCTGGGGACAAGGTACAATGAGCAGTTCTTC
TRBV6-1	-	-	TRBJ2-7	CASSLLTTSSYEQYF	TGTGCCAGCAGCCTACTAACGACGTCCTCCTACGAGCAGTACTTC
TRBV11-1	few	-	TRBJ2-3	CASSLGVVALTSFSDTQYF	TGTGCCAGCAGCTTAGGAGTGGTAGCGCTGACTTCTTTCTCAGATACGCAGTATTTT
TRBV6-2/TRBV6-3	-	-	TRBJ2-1	CASSYFSRGQFF	TGTGCCAGCAGTTACTTTTCCAGAGGGCAGTTCTTC
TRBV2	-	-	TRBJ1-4	CASSDEGYVATNEKLFF	TGTGCCAGCAGTGATGAGGGATATGTTGCAACTAATGAAAAACTGTTTTTT
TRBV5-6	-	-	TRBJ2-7	CASSSPETWSYEQYF	TGTGCCAGCAGCTCGCCCGAGACTTGGTCCTACGAGCAGTACTTC
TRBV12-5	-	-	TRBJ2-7	CASGLWTDRGYEQYF	TGTGCTAGTGGTTTATGGACAGATCGGGGCTACGAGCAGTACTTC
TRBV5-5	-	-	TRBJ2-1	CASSRDVNSYNEQFF	TGTGCCAGCAGTCGGGACGTAAACTCCTACAATGAGCAGTTCTTC
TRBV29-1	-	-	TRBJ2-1	CSVGGAGQYNEQFF	TGCAGCGTTGGAGGGGCAGGACAATACAATGAGCAGTTCTTC
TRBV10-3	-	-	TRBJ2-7	CAISESGTYYEQYF	TGTGCCATCAGTGAGTCGGGGACCTACTACGAGCAGTACTTC
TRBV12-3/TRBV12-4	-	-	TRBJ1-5	CASSPTLNQPQHF	TGTGCCAGCAGTCCGACCCTCAATCAGCCCCAGCATTTT
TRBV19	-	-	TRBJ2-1	CASSTGMQGFF	TGTGCCAGTAGTACCGGGATGCAGGGGTTCTTC
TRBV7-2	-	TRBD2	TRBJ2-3	CASSLVPSGGEEDTQYF	TGTGCCAGCAGCTTAGTTCCTAGCGGGGGGGAGGAAGATACGCAGTATTTT
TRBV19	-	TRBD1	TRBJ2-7	CASSNRRQGSYEQYF	TGTGCCAGTAGCAACCGGAGACAGGGGTCTTACGAGCAGTACTTC
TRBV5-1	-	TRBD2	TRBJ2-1	CASSFASGGAYEQFF	TGCGCCAGCAGCTTCGCTAGCGGGGGGGCCTATGAGCAGTTCTTC
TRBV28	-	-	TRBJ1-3	CASTLLQGSGNTIYF	TGTGCCAGCACCCTTCTCCAGGGATCTGGAAACACCATATATTTT
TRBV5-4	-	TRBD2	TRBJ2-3	CASSSWASGEHTDTQYF	TGTGCCAGCAGCTCCTGGGCTAGCGGGGAGCACACAGATACGCAGTATTTT
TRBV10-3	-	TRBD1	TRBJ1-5	CAISEPTGTGGALQPQHF	TGTGCCATCAGTGAGCCCACCGGGACAGGGGGCGCTTTACAGCCCCAGCATTTT
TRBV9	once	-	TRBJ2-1	CASTISSGTYNEQFF	TGTGCCAGCACCATTTCCAGCGGTACCTACAATGAGCAGTTCTTC
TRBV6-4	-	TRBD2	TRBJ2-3	CASSDSSGGSTDTQYF	TGTGCCAGCAGTGACTCTAGCGGGGGGTCCACAGATACGCAGTATTTT
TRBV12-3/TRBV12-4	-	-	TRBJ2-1	CASNPVGTLSYNEQFF	TGTGCCAGCAACCCGGTGGGGACACTGTCCTACAATGAGCAGTTCTTC
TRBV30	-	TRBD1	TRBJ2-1	CALNRGLDEQFF	TGTGCCTTAAACAGGGGTTTGGATGAGCAGTTCTTC
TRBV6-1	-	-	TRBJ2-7	CASDHDTYEQYF	TGTGCCAGCGATCACGACACCTACGAGCAGTACTTC
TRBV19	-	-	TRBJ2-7	CASSNTREYEQYF	TGTGCCAGTAGCAACACAAGGGAGTACGAGCAGTACTTC
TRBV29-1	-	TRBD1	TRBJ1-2	CSVEGTGGYGYTF	TGCAGCGTTGAAGGGACAGGGGGTTATGGCTACACCTTC
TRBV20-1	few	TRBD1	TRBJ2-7	CSARPGTGASYEQYF	TGCAGTGCTAGACCAGGGACAGGCGCTTCCTACGAGCAGTACTTC
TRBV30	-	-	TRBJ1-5	CAWSVRQGNQPQHF	TGTGCCTGGAGTGTACGGCAGGGCAATCAGCCCCAGCATTTT
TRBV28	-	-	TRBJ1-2	CASSSRIGGYYGYTF	TGTGCCAGCAGTTCCCGGATCGGGGGCTACTATGGCTACACCTTC
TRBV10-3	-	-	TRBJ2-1	CAISEPGGGSYNEQFF	TGTGCCATCAGTGAGCCCGGAGGGGGCTCCTACAATGAGCAGTTCTTC
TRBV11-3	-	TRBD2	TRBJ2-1	CASSLGLGLAGVLSYNEQFF	TGTGCCAGCAGCTTAGGGTTGGGACTAGCGGGGGTCCTCTCCTACAATGAGCAGTTCTTC
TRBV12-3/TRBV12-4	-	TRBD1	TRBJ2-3	CASSSPWTGTQLAQYF	TGTGCCAGCAGTTCGCCCTGGACAGGGACCCAACTGGCGCAGTATTTT
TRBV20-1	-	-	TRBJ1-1	CSGVTMGTEAFF	TGCAGTGGGGTCACGATGGGCACTGAAGCTTTCTTT
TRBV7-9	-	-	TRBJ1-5	CASSLNLGQPQHF	TGTGCCAGCAGCCTTAATTTGGGTCAGCCCCAGCATTTT
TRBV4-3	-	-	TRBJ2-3	CASSQVGGVGGPTDTQYF	TGCGCCAGCAGCCAAGTGGGAGGTGTCGGGGGGCCCACAGATACGCAGTATTTT
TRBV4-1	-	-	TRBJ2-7	CASSQDARTEVSYEQYF	TGCGCCAGCAGCCAAGATGCGCGAACCGAAGTCTCCTACGAGCAGTACTTC
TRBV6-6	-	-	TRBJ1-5	CASTDLQINNQPQHF	TGTGCCAGCACGGACTTACAGATCAACAATCAGCCCCAGCATTTT
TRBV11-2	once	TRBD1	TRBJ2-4	CASSPTGGGSNIQYF	TGTGCCAGCAGTCCGACAGGGGGCGGATCGAACATTCAGTACTTC
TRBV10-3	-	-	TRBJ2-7	CAISEQNRGLPYEQYF	TGTGCCATCAGTGAGCAAAACAGGGGACTCCCCTACGAGCAGTACTTC
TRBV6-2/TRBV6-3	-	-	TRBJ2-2	CASSYRAVANTGELFF	TGTGCCAGCAGTTACCGGGCGGTTGCGAACACCGGGGAGCTGTTTTTT
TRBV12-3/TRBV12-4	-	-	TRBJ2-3	CASSLAQSDTQYF	TGTGCCAGCAGTTTAGCGCAGTCAGATACGCAGTATTTT
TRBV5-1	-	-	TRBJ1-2	CASSLERESDYGYTF	TGCGCCAGCAGCTTGGAAAGGGAATCGGACTATGGCTACACCTTC
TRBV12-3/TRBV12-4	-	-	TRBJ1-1	CASSLETDWGLNTEAFF	TGTGCCAGCAGTTTAGAAACTGATTGGGGACTTAACACTGAAGCTTTCTTT
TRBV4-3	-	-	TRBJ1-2	CASSQDRVGENYGYTF	TGCGCCAGCAGCCAAGATCGGGTGGGGGAGAACTATGGCTACACCTTC
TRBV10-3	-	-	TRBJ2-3	CAISDLRGARDTQYF	TGTGCCATCAGTGATTTGAGGGGGGCCAGAGATACGCAGTATTTT
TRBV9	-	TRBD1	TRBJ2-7	CASSPPGTGDYEQYF	TGTGCCAGCAGCCCTCCGGGGACAGGGGACTACGAGCAGTACTTC